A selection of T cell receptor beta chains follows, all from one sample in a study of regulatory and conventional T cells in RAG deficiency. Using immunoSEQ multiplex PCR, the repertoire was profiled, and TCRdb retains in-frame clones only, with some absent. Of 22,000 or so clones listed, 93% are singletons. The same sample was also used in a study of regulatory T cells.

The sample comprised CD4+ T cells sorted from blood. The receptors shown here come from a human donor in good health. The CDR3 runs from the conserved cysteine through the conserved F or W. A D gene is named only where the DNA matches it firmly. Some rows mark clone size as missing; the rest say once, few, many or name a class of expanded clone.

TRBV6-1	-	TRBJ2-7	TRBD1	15	CASAVRQGNSYEQYF	TGTGCCAGCGCGGTCCGACAGGGGAATTCATACGAGCAGTACTTC
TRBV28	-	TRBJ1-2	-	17	CASSPGGLHLANYGYTF	TGTGCCAGCAGCCCGGGGGGGCTACACTTAGCTAACTATGGCTACACCTTC
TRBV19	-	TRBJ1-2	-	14	CASSMGRVLSGYTF	TGTGCCAGTAGTATGGGCAGGGTCTTAAGTGGCTACACCTTC
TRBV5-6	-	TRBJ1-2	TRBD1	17	CASSPRQGLTHNYGYTF	TGTGCCAGCAGCCCCAGACAGGGGCTCACCCATAACTATGGCTACACCTTC
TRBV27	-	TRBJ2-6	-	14	CASSSVVGANVLTF	TGTGCCAGCAGTTCTGTGGTCGGGGCCAACGTCCTGACTTTC
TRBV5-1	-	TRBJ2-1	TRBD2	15	CASSSTSGGATEQFF	TGCGCCAGCAGCTCGACTAGCGGGGGGGCGACTGAGCAGTTCTTC
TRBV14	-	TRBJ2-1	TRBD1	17	CASSQVGTGGLINEQFF	TGTGCCAGCAGCCAAGTCGGGACAGGGGGCCTTATCAATGAGCAGTTCTTC
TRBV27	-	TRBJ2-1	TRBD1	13	CASSHDRGNEQFF	TGTGCCAGCAGTCATGACAGGGGCAATGAGCAGTTCTTC
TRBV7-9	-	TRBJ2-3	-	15	CASSPTGTSTDTQYF	TGTGCCAGCAGCCCGACCGGGACAAGCACAGATACGCAGTATTTT
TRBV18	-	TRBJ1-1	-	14	CASSPTSMNTEAFF	TGTGCCAGCTCACCAACATCAATGAACACTGAAGCTTTCTTT
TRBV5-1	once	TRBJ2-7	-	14	CASSPREIRDEQYF	TGCGCCAGCAGCCCCAGGGAAATAAGGGACGAGCAGTACTTC
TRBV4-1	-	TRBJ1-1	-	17	CASSPLRGARRDTEAFF	TGCGCCAGCAGCCCCTTACGGGGGGCTCGAAGGGACACTGAAGCTTTCTTT
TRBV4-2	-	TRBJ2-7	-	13	CASSQGTIHEQYF	TGTGCCAGCAGCCAAGGGACAATCCACGAGCAGTACTTC
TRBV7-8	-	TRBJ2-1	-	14	CASSFPDGYNEQFF	TGTGCCAGCAGCTTCCCGGACGGTTACAATGAGCAGTTCTTC
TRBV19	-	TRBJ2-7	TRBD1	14	CASSIQGAQVEQYF	TGTGCCAGTAGTATTCAGGGGGCTCAGGTCGAGCAGTACTTC
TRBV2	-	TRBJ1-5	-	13	CASSMEGNQPQHF	TGTGCCAGCAGCATGGAGGGGAATCAGCCCCAGCATTTT
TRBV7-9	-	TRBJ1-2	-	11	CASSLTTGGTF	TGTGCCAGCAGCTTAACAACTGGGGGCACCTTC
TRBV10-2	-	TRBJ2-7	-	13	CASSKTTFFEQYF	TGCGCCAGCAGCAAGACTACCTTCTTCGAGCAGTACTTC
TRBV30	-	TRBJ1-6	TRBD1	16	CAWSPPGGIRNSPLHF	TGTGCCTGGAGTCCACCAGGGGGAATTAGGAATTCACCCCTCCACTTT
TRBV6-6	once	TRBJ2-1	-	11	CASSLYNEQFF	TGTGCCAGCAGTCTTTACAATGAGCAGTTCTTC
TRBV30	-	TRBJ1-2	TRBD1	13	CAWSPGTVYGYTF	TGTGCCTGGAGTCCGGGGACAGTCTATGGCTACACCTTC
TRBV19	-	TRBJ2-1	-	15	CASSIEGNTYNEQFF	TGTGCCAGTAGTATAGAGGGGAATACCTACAATGAGCAGTTCTTC
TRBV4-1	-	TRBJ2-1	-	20	CASSRSRFGGNGISYNEQFF	TGCGCCAGCAGCCGTTCGCGGTTCGGTGGAAACGGGATCTCCTACAATGAGCAGTTCTTC
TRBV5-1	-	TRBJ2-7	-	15	CASSLANVPSYEQYF	TGCGCCAGCAGCTTGGCCAACGTCCCCTCCTACGAGCAGTACTTC
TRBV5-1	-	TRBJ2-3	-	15	CASSLVGHFTDTQYF	TGCGCCAGCAGCTTGGTGGGGCATTTCACAGATACGCAGTATTTT
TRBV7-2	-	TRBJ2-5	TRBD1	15	CASSLAGTGGETQYF	TGTGCCAGCAGCTTGGCCGGGACAGGGGGGGAGACCCAGTACTTC
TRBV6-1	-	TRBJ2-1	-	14	CASSEALRNNEQFF	TGTGCCAGCAGTGAAGCGCTTCGGAACAATGAGCAGTTCTTC
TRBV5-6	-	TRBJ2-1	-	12	CASSFVGNEQFF	TGTGCCAGCAGCTTTGTTGGGAATGAGCAGTTCTTC
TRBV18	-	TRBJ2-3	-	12	CASSRPADTQYF	TGTGCCAGCTCACGCCCCGCAGATACGCAGTATTTT
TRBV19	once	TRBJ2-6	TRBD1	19	CASSQRGTALVSGANVLTF	TGTGCCAGTAGTCAAAGAGGGACAGCTCTTGTCTCTGGGGCCAACGTCCTGACTTTC
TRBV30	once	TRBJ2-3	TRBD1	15	CAWAPGQGWADTQYF	TGTGCCTGGGCACCGGGACAGGGGTGGGCAGATACGCAGTATTTT
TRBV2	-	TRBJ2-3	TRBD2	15	CASREASGGVDTQYF	TGTGCCAGCAGGGAGGCTAGCGGGGGGGTAGATACGCAGTATTTT
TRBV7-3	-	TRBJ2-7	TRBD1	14	CASSLLGQIYEQYF	TGTGCCAGCAGCTTACTGGGACAGATCTACGAGCAGTACTTC
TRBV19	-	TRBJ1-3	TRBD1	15	CASRNQGQIGNTIYF	TGTGCCAGTAGAAACCAGGGACAGATTGGAAACACCATATATTTT
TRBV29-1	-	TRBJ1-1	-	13	CSVRDTLNTEAFF	TGCAGCGTTCGGGACACTCTGAACACTGAAGCTTTCTTT
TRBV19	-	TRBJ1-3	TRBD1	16	CASSIVGTGAGNTIYF	TGTGCCAGTAGTATAGTAGGGACAGGGGCTGGAAACACCATATATTTT
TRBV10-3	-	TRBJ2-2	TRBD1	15	CAISEGQGVTGELFF	TGTGCCATCAGTGAGGGACAGGGAGTTACCGGGGAGCTGTTTTTT
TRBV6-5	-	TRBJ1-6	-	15	CASSYQGGDNSPLHF	TGTGCCAGCAGTTACCAGGGAGGGGATAATTCACCCCTCCACTTT
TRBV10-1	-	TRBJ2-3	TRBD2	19	CASSAAGLAEDPPTDTQYF	TGCGCCAGCTCGGCGGCGGGACTAGCCGAAGATCCCCCCACAGATACGCAGTATTTT
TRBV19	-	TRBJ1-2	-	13	CASTIGGAHGYTF	TGTGCCAGTACCATTGGAGGGGCCCATGGCTACACCTTC
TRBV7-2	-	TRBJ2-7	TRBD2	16	CASSPPGLAGDGEQYF	TGTGCCAGCAGCCCACCCGGCTTAGCGGGGGACGGCGAGCAGTACTTC
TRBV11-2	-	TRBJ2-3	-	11	CASSLTYTQYF	TGTGCCAGCAGCTTGACATATACGCAGTATTTT
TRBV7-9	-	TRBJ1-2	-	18	CASSLAPGFRKEVYGYTF	TGTGCCAGCAGCTTAGCCCCAGGATTCAGGAAGGAGGTCTATGGCTACACCTTC
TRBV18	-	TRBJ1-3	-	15	CASSPQSTAGNTIYF	TGTGCCAGCTCACCACAAAGCACTGCCGGAAACACCATATATTTT
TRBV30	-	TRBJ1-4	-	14	CAWSVHSNNEKLFF	TGTGCCTGGAGTGTACACTCGAATAATGAAAAACTGTTTTTT
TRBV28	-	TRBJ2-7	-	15	CASSFGVQGGHEQYF	TGTGCCAGCAGTTTCGGGGTGCAGGGTGGCCACGAGCAGTACTTC
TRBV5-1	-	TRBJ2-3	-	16	CASSFLGTGSTDTQYF	TGCGCCAGCAGCTTTCTGGGAACAGGGAGCACAGATACGCAGTATTTT
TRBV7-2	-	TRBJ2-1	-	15	CASSLVPGLYNEQFF	TGTGCCAGCAGCTTAGTCCCGGGACTCTACAATGAGCAGTTCTTC
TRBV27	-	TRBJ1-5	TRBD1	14	CASSLGQGVWPQHF	TGTGCCAGCAGTCTGGGACAGGGGGTTTGGCCCCAGCATTTT
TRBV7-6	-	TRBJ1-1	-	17	CASSETSGHSVDTEAFF	TGTGCCAGCAGTGAAACTAGTGGACACTCTGTCGACACTGAAGCTTTCTTT
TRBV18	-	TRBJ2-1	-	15	CASSPGAITYNEQFF	TGTGCCAGCTCACCGGGAGCGATCACCTACAATGAGCAGTTCTTC
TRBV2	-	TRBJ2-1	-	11	CASSNRARQFF	TGTGCCAGCAGTAACCGGGCCAGGCAGTTCTTC
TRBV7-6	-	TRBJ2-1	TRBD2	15	CASSPLAGSYNEQFF	TGTGCCAGCAGCCCGCTAGCGGGAAGCTACAATGAGCAGTTCTTC
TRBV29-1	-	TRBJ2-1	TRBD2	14	CSATGLAGVDEQFF	TGCAGCGCTACGGGACTAGCGGGGGTGGATGAGCAGTTCTTC
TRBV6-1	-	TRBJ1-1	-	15	CASSEAITGIWEAFF	TGTGCCAGCAGTGAAGCTATAACAGGGATTTGGGAAGCTTTCTTT